This T cell receptor beta chain was sequenced in a study of response to subunit inactivated influenza vaccine. Study conclusions and caveats: It was the authors' suggestion that each seasonal influenza vaccination recruits few new T cells.

This CDR3 has 14 residues. The germline V and J ends were trimmed by 3 bases and 0 bases, with 9 bases remaining between them. For this clonotype: The antigen is unknown.

TCRdb called the RT-PCR reads again in MiXCR, with one record for every CDR3 protein. The repertoire holds 530,000 or so distinct CDR3 sequences, with around 11% as singletons. This TCR derives from a man between 50 and 59 years old who received an inactivated influenza vaccine. This sample comprised PBMCs from blood, obtained on the day of vaccination. The chain recombines TRBV12-3 or TRBV12-4 with TRBJ2-7; possible D gene TRBD2, 6 bases. For the CDR3, the DNA is TGTGCCAGCAGTTTTTTTAGCGGCTCCTACGAGCAGTACTTC. It yields the protein CASSFFSGSYEQYF.